The clone carrying this T cell receptor (beta chain) was counted many times. What it binds is not known. CDR3 length equals 14 residues. Trimming cost V 0 bases and J 5 bases, with 7 bases left between them. Germline CDR1 SGHTA, CDR2 FQGTGA. The record originates from a study of early T cells in non-severe SARS-CoV-2 infection. The overall study: Chains were not paired, and sequencing was done on bulk RNA from unsorted whole blood. Study conclusions and caveats: Private and CD4 specificities were missed by VDJdb matching, skewed to anti-spike CD8.

The TCR library protocol attached unique molecular identifiers to the individual cDNA molecules. A single record per CDR3 protein comes from TCRdb applying MiXCR to the 5' RACE reads. This table holds 38,000 or so distinct CDR3 sequences, 3.5% to 5% found once. Sample: whole blood. The chain uses TRBV7-3 and TRBJ2-2; the D gene is possibly TRBD2 (6 bases). This sequence originates from an adult who was a healthcare worker with PCR-confirmed SARS-CoV-2 infection or an uninfected control (not recorded which). CDR3 coding DNA: TGTGCCAGCAGCTTAACGGAGGGAACCGGGGAGCTGTTTTTT. Translated: CASSLTEGTGELFF. The whole variable domain, filled in from reference TRBV7-3 and TRBJ2-2, reads GAGVSQTPSNKVTEKGKYVELRCDPISGHTALYWYRQSLGQGPEFLIYFQGTGAADDSGLPNDRFFAVRPEGSVSTLKIQRTERGDSAVYLCASSLTEGTGELFFGEGSRLTVL.